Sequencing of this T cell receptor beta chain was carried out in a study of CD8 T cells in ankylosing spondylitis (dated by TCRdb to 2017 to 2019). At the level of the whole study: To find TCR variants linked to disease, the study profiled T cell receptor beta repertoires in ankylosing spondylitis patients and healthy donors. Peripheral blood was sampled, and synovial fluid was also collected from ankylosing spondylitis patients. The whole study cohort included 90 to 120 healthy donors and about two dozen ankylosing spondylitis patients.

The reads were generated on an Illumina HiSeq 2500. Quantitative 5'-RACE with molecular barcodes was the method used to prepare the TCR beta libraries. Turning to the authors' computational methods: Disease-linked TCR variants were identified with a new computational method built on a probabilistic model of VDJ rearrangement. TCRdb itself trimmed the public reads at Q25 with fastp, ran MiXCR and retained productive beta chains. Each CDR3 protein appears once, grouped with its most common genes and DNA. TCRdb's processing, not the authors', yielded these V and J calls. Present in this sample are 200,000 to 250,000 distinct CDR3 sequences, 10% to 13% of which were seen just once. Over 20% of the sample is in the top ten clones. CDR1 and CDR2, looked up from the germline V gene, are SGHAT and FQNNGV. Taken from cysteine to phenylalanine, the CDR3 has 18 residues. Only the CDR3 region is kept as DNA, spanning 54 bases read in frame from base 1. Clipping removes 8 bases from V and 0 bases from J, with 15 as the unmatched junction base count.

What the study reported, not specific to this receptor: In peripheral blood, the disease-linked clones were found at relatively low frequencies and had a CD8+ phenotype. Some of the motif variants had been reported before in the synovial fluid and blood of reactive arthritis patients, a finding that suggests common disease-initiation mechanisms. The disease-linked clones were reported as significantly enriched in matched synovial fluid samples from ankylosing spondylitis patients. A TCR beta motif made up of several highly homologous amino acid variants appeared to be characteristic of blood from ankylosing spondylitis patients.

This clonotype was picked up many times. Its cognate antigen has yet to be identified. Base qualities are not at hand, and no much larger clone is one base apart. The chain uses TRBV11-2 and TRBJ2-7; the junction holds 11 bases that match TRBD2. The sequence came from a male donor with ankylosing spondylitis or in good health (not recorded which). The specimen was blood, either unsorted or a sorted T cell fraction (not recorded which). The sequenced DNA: TGTGCCAGCTGCCCTGGGTTAGCGGGGGGGAAGAGCTCCTACGAGCAGTACTTC. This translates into CASCPGLAGGKSSYEQYF.